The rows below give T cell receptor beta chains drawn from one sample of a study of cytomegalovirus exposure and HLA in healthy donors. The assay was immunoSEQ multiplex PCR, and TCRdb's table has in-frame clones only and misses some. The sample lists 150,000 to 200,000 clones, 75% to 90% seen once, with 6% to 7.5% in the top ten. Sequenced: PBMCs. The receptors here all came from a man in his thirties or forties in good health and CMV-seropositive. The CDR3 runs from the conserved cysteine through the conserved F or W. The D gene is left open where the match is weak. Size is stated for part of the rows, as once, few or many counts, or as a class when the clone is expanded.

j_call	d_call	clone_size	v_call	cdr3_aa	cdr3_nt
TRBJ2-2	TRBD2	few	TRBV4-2	CASSRNGRAGELFF	TGTGCCAGCAGCCGTAACGGGAGGGCCGGGGAGCTGTTTTTT
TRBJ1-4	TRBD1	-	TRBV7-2	CASSPRTGKWEKLFF	TGTGCCAGCAGCCCCCGGACAGGGAAATGGGAAAAACTGTTTTTT
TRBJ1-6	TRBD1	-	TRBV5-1	CASSLAGQENSPLHF	TGCGCCAGCAGCTTGGCCGGACAGGAAAATTCACCCCTCCACTTT
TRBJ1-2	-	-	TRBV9	CASSAGDKGRGYTF	TGTGCCAGCAGCGCCGGGGACAAAGGGCGCGGCTACACCTTC
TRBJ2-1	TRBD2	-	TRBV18	CASSPLAGFPEQFF	TGTGCCAGCTCACCCCTAGCGGGCTTTCCTGAGCAGTTCTTC
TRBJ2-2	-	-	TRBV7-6	CASSFNPGGVDTGELFF	TGTGCCAGCAGCTTTAATCCCGGCGGGGTGGACACCGGGGAGCTGTTTTTT
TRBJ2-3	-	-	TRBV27	CASRTDGRWSTDTQYF	TGTGCCAGCAGGACCGACGGGAGATGGAGCACAGATACGCAGTATTTT
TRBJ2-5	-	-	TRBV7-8	CASSLGFEKETQYF	TGTGCCAGCAGCTTAGGTTTCGAGAAAGAGACCCAGTACTTC
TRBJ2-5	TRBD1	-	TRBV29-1	CSVAHTRGQETQYF	TGCAGCGTCGCCCATACCCGGGGACAGGAGACCCAGTACTTC
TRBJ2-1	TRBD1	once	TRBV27	CASLPTGGRNNEQFF	TGTGCCAGCCTCCCAACAGGGGGCCGGAACAATGAGCAGTTCTTC
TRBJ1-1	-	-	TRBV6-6	CASSYSGGGTEAFF	TGTGCCAGCAGTTACTCGGGGGGGGGCACTGAAGCTTTCTTT
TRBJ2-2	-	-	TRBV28	CASSRVRATGELFF	TGTGCCTCCTCGAGGGTAAGGGCTACCGGGGAGCTGTTTTTT
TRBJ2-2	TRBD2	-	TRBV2	CASRGPSGGSTGELFF	TGTGCCAGCAGGGGCCCGAGCGGGGGGTCCACCGGGGAGCTGTTTTTT
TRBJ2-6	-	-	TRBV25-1	CASSATGANVLTF	TGTGCCAGCAGTGCTACTGGGGCCAACGTCCTGACTTTC
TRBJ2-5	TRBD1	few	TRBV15	CATSRDRGKETQYF	TGTGCCACCAGCAGGGACAGGGGAAAAGAGACCCAGTACTTC
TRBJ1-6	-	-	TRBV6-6	CASSYSSGGNNSPLHF	TGTGCCAGCAGTTACTCTAGCGGGGGCAATAATTCACCCCTCCACTTT
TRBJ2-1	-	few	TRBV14	CASSQPGLSYNEQFF	TGTGCCAGCAGCCAACCGGGACTTTCATACAATGAGCAGTTCTTC
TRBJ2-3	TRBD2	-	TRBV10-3	CAIGGLAGATDTQYF	TGTGCCATCGGCGGACTAGCGGGCGCCACAGATACGCAGTATTTT
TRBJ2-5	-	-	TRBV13	CASSLAGLETQYF	TGTGCCAGCAGCTTGGCGGGACTAGAGACCCAGTACTTC
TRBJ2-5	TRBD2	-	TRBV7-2	CASSLVAGEQETQYF	TGTGCCAGCAGCTTAGTAGCGGGGGAGCAAGAGACCCAGTACTTC
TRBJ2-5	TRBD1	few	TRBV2	CASSFLGQDPRETQYF	TGTGCCAGCAGTTTTTTGGGACAGGATCCCCGGGAGACCCAGTACTTC
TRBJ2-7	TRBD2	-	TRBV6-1	CASSAVAGAYEQYF	TGTGCCAGCAGTGCCGTAGCGGGAGCGTACGAGCAGTACTTC
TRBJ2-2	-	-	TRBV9	CASSVAARANTGELFF	TGTGCCAGCAGCGTAGCTGCTCGGGCGAACACCGGGGAGCTGTTTTTT
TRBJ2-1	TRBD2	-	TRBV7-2	CASSLAGTSGGRWDEQFF	TGTGCCAGCAGCCTCGCCGGGACTAGCGGGGGCCGGTGGGATGAGCAGTTCTTC
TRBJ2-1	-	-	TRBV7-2	CASSPPPSSQQFF	TGTGCCAGCAGCCCCCCGCCTAGCTCACAGCAGTTCTTC
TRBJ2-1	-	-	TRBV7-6	CASSSFSRGLYIHDEQFF	TGTGCCAGCAGCTCATTTTCTAGAGGGTTGTATATACACGATGAGCAGTTCTTC
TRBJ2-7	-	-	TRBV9	CASSPGQGLYEQYF	TGTGCCAGCAGCCCAGGGCAGGGACTCTACGAGCAGTACTTC
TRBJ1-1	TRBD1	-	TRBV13	CASRRGQGAFSTEAFF	TGTGCCAGCAGACGGGGACAGGGGGCTTTTAGCACTGAAGCTTTCTTT
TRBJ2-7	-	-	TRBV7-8	CASSLAGAYEQYF	TGTGCCAGCAGCTTAGCAGGAGCCTACGAGCAGTACTTC